This TCR beta chain appears in the sequencing data of a study of PD-1 blockade in mismatch repair-deficient tumors. Study background: All were previously treated, progressing patients with 11 to 13 mismatch repair-deficient cancer types.

The germline CDR1 and CDR2 sequences are ENHRY and SYGVKD. The trim removed 3 bases at V and 1 base at J, leaving 10 bases unmatched. The CDR3 has 17 amino acids. TCRs were sequenced from three patients responding to pembrolizumab. Clones were sequenced by immunoSEQ multiplex PCR, and TCRdb holds only the in-frame ones, with some missing. Of 90,000 to 120,000 clones listed, 82% are singletons. Study-level findings and limits: Tumor-resident clones, often undetectable pretreatment in blood, expanded then contracted after pembrolizumab.

A note on this clone: Its antigen is not identified.

The sample was peripheral blood, taken approximately 35 weeks after starting pembrolizumab. This sequence originates from an adult with mismatch repair-deficient cancer. The chain uses TRBV10-3 and TRBJ1-2, with TRBD1 matching 8 bases. The CDR3 is CAISEVRQGTRNYGYTF. In DNA form, the CDR3 reads TGTGCCATCAGTGAAGTGCGACAGGGGACCCGTAACTATGGCTACACCTTC.